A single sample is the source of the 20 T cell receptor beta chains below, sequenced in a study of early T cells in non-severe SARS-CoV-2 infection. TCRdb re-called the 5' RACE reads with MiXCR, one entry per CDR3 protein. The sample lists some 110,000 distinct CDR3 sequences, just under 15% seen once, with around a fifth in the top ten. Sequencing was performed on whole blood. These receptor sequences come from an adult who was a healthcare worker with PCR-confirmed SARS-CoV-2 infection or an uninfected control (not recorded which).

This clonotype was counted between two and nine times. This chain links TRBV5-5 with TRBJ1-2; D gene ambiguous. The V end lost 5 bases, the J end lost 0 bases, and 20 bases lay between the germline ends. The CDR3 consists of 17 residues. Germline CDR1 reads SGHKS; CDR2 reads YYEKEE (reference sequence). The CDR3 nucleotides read TGTGCCAGCAGTCGGAGGGTTAACGCCCAGGCTAACTATGGCTACACCTTC. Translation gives CASSRRVNAQANYGYTF.

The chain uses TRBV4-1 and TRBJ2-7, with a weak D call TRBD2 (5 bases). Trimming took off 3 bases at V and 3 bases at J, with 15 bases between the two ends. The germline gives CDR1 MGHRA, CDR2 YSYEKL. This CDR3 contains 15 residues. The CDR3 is CASSQGAGRSYEQYF. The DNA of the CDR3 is TGCGCCAGCAGCCAGGGTGCGGGTAGAAGCTACGAGCAGTACTTC.

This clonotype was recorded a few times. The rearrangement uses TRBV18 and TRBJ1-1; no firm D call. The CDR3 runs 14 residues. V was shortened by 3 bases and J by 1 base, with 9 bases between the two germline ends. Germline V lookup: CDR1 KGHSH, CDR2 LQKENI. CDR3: CASSPNQANTEAFF. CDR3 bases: TGTGCCAGCTCACCCAATCAAGCGAACACTGAAGCTTTCTTT.

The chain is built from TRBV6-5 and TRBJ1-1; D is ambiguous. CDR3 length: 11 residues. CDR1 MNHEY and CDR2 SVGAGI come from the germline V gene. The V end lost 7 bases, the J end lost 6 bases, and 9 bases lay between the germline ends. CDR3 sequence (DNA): TGTGCCAGCACCTCCGGAGCTGAAGCTTTCTTT. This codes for CASTSGAEAFF.

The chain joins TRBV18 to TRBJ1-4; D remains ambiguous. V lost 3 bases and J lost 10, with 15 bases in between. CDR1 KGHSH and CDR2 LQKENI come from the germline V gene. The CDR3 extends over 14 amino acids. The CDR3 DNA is TGTGCCAGCTCACCGGTCCAGAGCTTTGTAAAACTGTTTTTT. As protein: CASSPVQSFVKLFF.

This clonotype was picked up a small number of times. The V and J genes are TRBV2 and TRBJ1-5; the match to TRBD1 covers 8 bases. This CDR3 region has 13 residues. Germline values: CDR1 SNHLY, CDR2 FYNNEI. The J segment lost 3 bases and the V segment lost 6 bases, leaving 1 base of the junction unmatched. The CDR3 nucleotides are TGTGCCAGCAGGGACAGGGACAATCAGCCCCAGCATTTT. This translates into CASRDRDNQPQHF.

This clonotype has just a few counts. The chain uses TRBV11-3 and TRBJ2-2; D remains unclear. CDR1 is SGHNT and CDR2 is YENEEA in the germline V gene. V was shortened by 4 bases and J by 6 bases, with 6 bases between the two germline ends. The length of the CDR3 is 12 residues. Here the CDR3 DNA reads TGTGCCAGCAGCTCTGACTCCGGGGAGCTGTTTTTT. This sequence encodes CASSSDSGELFF.

The CDR3 sequence is CASSQRILTTGTSGSYIQYF. The CDR3 bases are TGTGCCAGCAGCCAAAGGATTTTGACGACGGGGACTAGCGGGTCCTACATTCAGTACTTC. The rearrangement joins TRBV3-1 to TRBJ2-4; 12 nucleotides match TRBD2. The ends lost 2 bases at V and 8 bases at J; junction bases unmatched: 19. CDR1 is LGHDT, CDR2 YNNKEL, per germline (reference sequence). The CDR3 consists of 20 residues.

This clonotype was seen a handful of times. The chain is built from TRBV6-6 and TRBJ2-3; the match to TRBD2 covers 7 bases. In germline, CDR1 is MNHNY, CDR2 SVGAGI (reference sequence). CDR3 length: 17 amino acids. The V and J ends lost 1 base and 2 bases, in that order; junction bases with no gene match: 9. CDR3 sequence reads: CASSYLDGTTYTDTQYF. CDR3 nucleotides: TGTGCCAGCAGTTACTTGGACGGGACTACTTACACAGATACGCAGTATTTT.

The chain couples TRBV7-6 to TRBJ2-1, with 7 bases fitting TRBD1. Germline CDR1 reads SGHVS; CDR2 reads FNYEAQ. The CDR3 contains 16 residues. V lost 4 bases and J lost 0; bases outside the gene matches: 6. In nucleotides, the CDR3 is TGTGCCAGCAGCTCCTTGGGACAGAGCTCCTACAATGAGCAGTTCTTC. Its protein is CASSSLGQSSYNEQFF.

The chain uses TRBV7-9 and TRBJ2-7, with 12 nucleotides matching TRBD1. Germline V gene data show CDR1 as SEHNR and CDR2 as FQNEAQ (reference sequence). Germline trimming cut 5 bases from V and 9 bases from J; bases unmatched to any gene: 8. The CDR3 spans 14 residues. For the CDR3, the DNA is TGTGCCAGCAGCCGGGACAGGGGGCCGCCTGTGCAGTACTTC. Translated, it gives CASSRDRGPPVQYF.

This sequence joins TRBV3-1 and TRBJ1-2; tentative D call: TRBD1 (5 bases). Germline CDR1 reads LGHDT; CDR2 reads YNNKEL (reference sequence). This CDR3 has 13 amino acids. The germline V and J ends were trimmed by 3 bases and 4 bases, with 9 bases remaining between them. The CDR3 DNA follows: TGTGCCAGCAGCCAGGGACCGGGCTATGGCTACACCTTC. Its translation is CASSQGPGYGYTF.

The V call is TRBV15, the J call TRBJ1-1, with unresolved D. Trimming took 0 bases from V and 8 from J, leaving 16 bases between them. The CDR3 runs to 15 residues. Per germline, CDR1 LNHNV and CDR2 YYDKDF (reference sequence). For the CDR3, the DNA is TGTGCCACCAGCAGAGATCATTTGGAGACGGCAGAAGCTTTCTTT. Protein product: CATSRDHLETAEAFF.

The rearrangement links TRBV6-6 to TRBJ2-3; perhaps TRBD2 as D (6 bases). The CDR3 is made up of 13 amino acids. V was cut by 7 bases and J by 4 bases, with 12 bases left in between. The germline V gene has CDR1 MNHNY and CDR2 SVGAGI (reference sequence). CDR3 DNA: TGTGCCAGCACCCTACCGGGGGCAGATACGCAGTATTTT. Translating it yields CASTLPGADTQYF.

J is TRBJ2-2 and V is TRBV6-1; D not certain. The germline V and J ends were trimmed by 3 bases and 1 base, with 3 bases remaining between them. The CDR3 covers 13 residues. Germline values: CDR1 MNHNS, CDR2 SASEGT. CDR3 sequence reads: CASSEGNTGELFF. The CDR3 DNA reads TGTGCCAGCAGTGAGGGGAACACCGGGGAGCTGTTTTTT.

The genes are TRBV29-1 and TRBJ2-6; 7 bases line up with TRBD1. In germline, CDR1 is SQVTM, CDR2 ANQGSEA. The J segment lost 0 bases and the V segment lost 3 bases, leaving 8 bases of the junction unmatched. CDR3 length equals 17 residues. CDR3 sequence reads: CSVEGDSAVSGANVLTF. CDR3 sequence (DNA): TGCAGCGTTGAGGGGGACAGCGCCGTCTCTGGGGCCAACGTCCTGACTTTC.

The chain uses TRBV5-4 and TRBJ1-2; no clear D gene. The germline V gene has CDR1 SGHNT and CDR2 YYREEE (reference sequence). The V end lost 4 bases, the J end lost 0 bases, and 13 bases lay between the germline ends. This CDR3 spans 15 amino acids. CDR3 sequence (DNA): TGTGCCAGCAGCGCCGGGCTTTCCCCTAACTATGGCTACACCTTC. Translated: CASSAGLSPNYGYTF.

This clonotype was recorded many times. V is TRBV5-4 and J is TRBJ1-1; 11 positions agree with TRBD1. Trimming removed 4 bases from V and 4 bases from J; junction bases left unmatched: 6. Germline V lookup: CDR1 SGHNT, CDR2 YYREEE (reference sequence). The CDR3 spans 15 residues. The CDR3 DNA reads TGTGCCAGCAGCCCGGGACAGGGGGGGAGCACTGAAGCTTTCTTT. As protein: CASSPGQGGSTEAFF.

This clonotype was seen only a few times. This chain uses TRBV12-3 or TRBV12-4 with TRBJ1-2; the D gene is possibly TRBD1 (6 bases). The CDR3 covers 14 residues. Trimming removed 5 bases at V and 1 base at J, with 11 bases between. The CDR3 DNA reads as TGTGCCAGCAGTCTCGGACAGCTTAACTATGGCTACACCTTC. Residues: CASSLGQLNYGYTF.

This CDR3 is CASSQGGGYEQYF. The DNA of the CDR3 is TGTGCCAGCAGCCAAGGGGGGGGCTACGAGCAGTACTTC. The chain has TRBV3-1 and TRBJ2-7, with TRBD2 matching 7 bases. V shed 1 base and J 3 bases; nucleotides not matched to a gene: 0. The CDR3 covers 13 residues. Germline lookup yields CDR1 LGHDT and CDR2 YNNKEL (reference sequence).